This entry lists 4 T cell receptor beta chains sequenced from one sample in a study of blood T cell repertoires in COVID-19. Method: immunoSEQ multiplex PCR; TCRdb's copy keeps in-frame clones and lacks some. The sample yields more than 400,000 clones, around 90% seen once. The source material was PBMCs or T cells enriched from blood (not recorded which). The receptors stem from a man in his late teens or twenties who had recovered from COVID-19.

The chain links TRBV28 to TRBJ1-5; 8 positions match TRBD1. Germline CDR1 MDHEN, CDR2 SYDVKM. The CDR3 has 16 residues. The junction had 10 bases not matched to a gene; V was cut back by 2 bases and J by 7 bases. CDR3 DNA sequence: TGTGCCAGCAGTTTACCGGGGACAGGTCGAAGCCAGCCCCAGCATTTT. Translated: CASSLPGTGRSQPQHF.

Only a few counts were recorded for this clone. The rearrangement joins TRBV5-1 to TRBJ2-3; D is ambiguous. Between the trimmed V and J ends, which lost 3 bases and 4 bases, there was a span of 12 bases. In germline, CDR1 is SGHRS, CDR2 YFSETQ. The CDR3 has 14 amino acids. The CDR3 protein is CASSSQILPDTQYF. The CDR3 nucleotides read TGCGCCAGCAGCTCTCAGATCCTCCCAGATACGCAGTATTTT.

V gene TRBV27 combines with J gene TRBJ1-4; tentatively, D is TRBD1 (6 bases). The V end was cut by 6 bases, the J end by 5 bases, with 10 bases between. Germline V CDR1 and CDR2: MNHEY, SMNVEV (reference sequence). The CDR3 is 13 amino acids. The CDR3: CASRSRGNEKLFF. The CDR3 DNA reads TGTGCCAGCAGGAGCAGGGGCAATGAAAAACTGTTTTTT.

The chain uses TRBV29-1 and TRBJ1-2; TRBD1 aligns across 7 bases. Per the germline V gene, CDR1 is SQVTM and CDR2 is ANQGSEA. Trimming cost V 4 bases and J 3 bases; bases outside gene matches: 8. This CDR3 has 14 residues. CDR3 sequence reads: CSVVSPGGYYGYTF. The CDR3 DNA is TGCAGCGTTGTTTCTCCAGGGGGATACTATGGCTACACCTTC.